This passage covers 7 T cell receptor beta chains from one sample sequenced in a study of T cell repertoires in cytomegalovirus infection. TCRdb itself ran the reads through MiXCR, one entry per CDR3 protein. The table has approximately 630,000 distinct CDR3 sequences, approximately 24% seen once. Sequencing was carried out using CD8+ T cells from PBMCs. The receptors stem from a human donor in good health (CMV status not recorded). Some clones in this sample may be carry-over from other donors' samples.

This clonotype was recorded a few times. V usage is TRBV9 and J usage is TRBJ2-1; D possibly corresponds to TRBD1 (6 bases). Germline CDR1 SGDLS, CDR2 YYNGEE. V was shortened by 4 bases and J by 0 bases, with 26 bases between the two germline ends. The CDR3 runs to 20 residues. CDR3 region: CASSLPSGQGYQSSYNEQFF. The DNA for the CDR3 is TGTGCCAGCAGCCTACCCTCGGGACAAGGTTATCAGAGCTCCTACAATGAGCAGTTCTTC.

This sequence joins TRBV7-9 and TRBJ1-1; D unclear. The CDR3 sequence is 10 residues long. V was clipped by 9 bases and J by 4 bases, with 6 bases between them. Germline values: CDR1 SEHNR, CDR2 FQNEAQ (reference sequence). The CDR3 sequence is CASLGTEAFF. CDR3 nucleotide sequence: TGTGCCAGTCTAGGCACTGAAGCTTTCTTT.

At least ten counts were recorded for this clonotype. The rearrangement uses TRBV7-9 and TRBJ2-1; D not resolved. V lost 5 bases and J 5 bases, leaving 4 bases between the germline ends. CDR3 length equals 11 residues. Germline CDR1 reads SEHNR; CDR2 reads FQNEAQ (reference sequence). The CDR3 loop is CASSANNEQFF. The CDR3 DNA sequence: TGTGCCAGCAGCGCCAACAATGAGCAGTTCTTC.

Notes on this clonotype: A read error may produce the germline difference seen at one junction end. The chain recombines TRBV7-7 with TRBJ2-1; D possibly corresponds to TRBD2 (6 bases). The CDR3 runs to 15 residues. Germline V gives CDR1 SSHAT, CDR2 FNYEAQ (reference sequence). This CDR3 reads CASSSGLSPYNEQFF. CDR3 in DNA: TGTGCTAGCAGCTCCGGACTATCCCCCTACAATGAGCAGTTCTTC.

The chain carries TRBV28 and TRBJ2-2, with TRBD1 as a possible D gene (5 bases). There are 14 residues in the CDR3. Trimming took off 5 bases at V and 1 base at J, with 8 bases between the two ends. Germline loops: CDR1 MDHEN, CDR2 SYDVKM. CDR3 amino acids: CASSETVNTGELFF. The CDR3 DNA follows: TGTGCCAGCAGTGAGACAGTGAACACCGGGGAGCTGTTTTTT.

The sample holds a few counts of this clonotype. The chain employs TRBV5-1 and TRBJ2-1; 9 bases are a match to TRBD2. Germline CDR1 and CDR2: SGHRS and YFSETQ. Unmatched junction bases numbered 10, after V lost 6 bases and J lost 9 bases. The CDR3 totals 14 residues. The CDR3 sequence is CASTLNPSGIEQFF. The DNA of the CDR3 is TGCGCCAGCACCCTTAACCCTAGCGGGATTGAGCAGTTCTTC. Full variable domain (remainder filled in from reference TRBV5-1 and TRBJ2-1): KAGVTQTPRYLIKTRGQQVTLSCSPISGHRSVSWYQQTPGQGLQFLFEYFSETQRNKGNFPGRFSGRQFSNSRSEMNVSTLELGDSALYLCASTLNPSGIEQFFGPGTRLTVL.

In this sample, this clonotype turned up many times. The chain combines TRBV28 with TRBJ1-2; D gene unclear. CDR1 is MDHEN, CDR2 SYDVKM, per germline. Trimming removed 3 bases from V and 4 bases from J, with 9 bases in between. The CDR3 contains 13 residues. The CDR3 DNA reads TGTGCCAGCAGTTTCGAGAACAGCTATGGCTACACCTTC. It is translated as CASSFENSYGYTF.